This T cell receptor (beta chain) is from a study of blood T cell repertoires in COVID-19 (dated by TCRdb to 2018 to 2020). Study-level background: Samples from collaborators originated in the United States, Italy and Spain and spanned both the acute and convalescent phases of COVID-19. The material from the prospective study consisted of cDNA or gDNA derived from T cells, B-cell-depleted T cells, or PBMCs. Subjects who had been exposed to COVID-19, were actively infected with it, or had recovered from it provided the deeply sampled blood TCRbeta repertoires that made up the dataset. A freely available public database, intended as a resource for researchers studying the immune response to SARS-CoV-2, is where the repertoires were released. Samples came from the ongoing ImmuneRACE study (first 160 participants) plus 1,254 subjects from 6 global collaborators. Nearly every sample came with metadata listing a de-identified subject ID, COVID-19 status, age in years and sex. Where available, HLA class I and class II types were obtained from metadata supplied by the sample provider rather than from assay-based typing.

Samples from volunteer blood donors who had recovered from COVID-19 were contributed by a second Seattle source. Whole blood was collected in K2EDTA tubes by collaborating institutions according to the institutions' own protocols. For TCRbeta analysis, collaborator samples were shipped as frozen whole blood, as isolated PBMCs, or as DNA extracted from either sample type. To note about this clone: Its antigen is still unknown. No base quality information exists; no much larger clone differs at one position.

TCRbeta CDR3 regions were amplified from genomic DNA using the immunoSEQ Assay, a bias-controlled multiplex PCR. The authors' analysis ran thus. Within the assay, amplification of reference gene primers was used to estimate how many nucleated cells each sample contained. Sequence reads were collapsed and filtered to measure the absolute abundance of every unique TCRbeta CDR3 rearrangement. For each sample, productive Simpson clonality was calculated as the square root of Simpson's diversity index over productive rearrangements. TCRdb's version of the immuneACCESS table is confined to in-frame rearrangements and falls short of the full clone set. An unresolved V gene accounts for under half of the shortfall where checked; the remainder is of unknown origin. The DNA gave D and trimming, while V, J and clone size come from that table. For this sample the table gives hundreds of thousands of clones, of which under 95% were detected only once. The ten largest make up roughly 3.4% of the sample.

From the germline V gene, CDR1 is KGHDR and CDR2 is SFDVKD. CDR3 length: 16 amino acids, cysteine to phenylalanine. The retained sequence is limited to the CDR3, 48 bases, with the frame set at the first base. At the junction V is shortened by 0 bases and J by 5 bases; bases outside the gene matches: 3. Here is what the overall study found, with its caveats: How much clinical and demographic metadata was included differed by source and by participant, and the metadata was provided uncurated.

Material for sequencing was peripheral blood. The rearranged chain carries TRBV24-1 and TRBJ2-2, with 9 bases in between that match TRBD2. The sequence was obtained from a woman under 30 who had recovered from COVID-19. The CDR3 reads CATSDLPRGGTGELFF. The DNA reads as follows: TGTGCCACCAGTGATTTGCCGCGGGGGGGGACCGGGGAGCTGTTTTTT.